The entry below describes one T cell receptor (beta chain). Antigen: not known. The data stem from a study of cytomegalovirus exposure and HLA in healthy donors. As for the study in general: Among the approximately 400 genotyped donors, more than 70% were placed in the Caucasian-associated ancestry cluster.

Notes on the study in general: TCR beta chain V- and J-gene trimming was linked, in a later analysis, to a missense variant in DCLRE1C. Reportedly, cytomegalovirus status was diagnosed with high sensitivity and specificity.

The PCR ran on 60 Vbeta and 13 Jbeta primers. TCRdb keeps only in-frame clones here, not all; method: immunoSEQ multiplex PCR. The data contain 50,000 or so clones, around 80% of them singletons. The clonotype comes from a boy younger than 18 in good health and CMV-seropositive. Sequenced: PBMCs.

This CDR3 reads CASSAPPAGAYEQYF. Written as DNA, the CDR3 is TGTGCCAGCAGCGCCCCTCCCGCGGGGGCCTACGAGCAGTACTTC. The rearrangement links TRBV9 to TRBJ2-7; 7 bases map to TRBD2. There are 15 residues in the CDR3. Germline V lookup: CDR1 SGDLS, CDR2 YYNGEE. V gave up 3 bases and J gave up 2 bases; unmatched junction bases: 8.